Sequencing of this TCR beta chain was carried out in a study of cytomegalovirus exposure and HLA in healthy donors. In regard to this clone: No antigen is known for it.

Method: immunoSEQ multiplex PCR; TCRdb's copy keeps in-frame clones and lacks some. The sample consists of approximately 120,000 clones, roughly 93% of them appearing once. The CDR3 is made up of 14 amino acids. Germline assignment: CDR1 SGHVS and CDR2 FNYEAQ. J gave up 4 bases and V 5 bases, and 5 bases lay outside the gene matches. Findings of the study overall: The study flagged some 170 TCR beta chains as cytomegalovirus-associated. In the approximately 120 validation repertoires, a later analysis found that first-cohort TCR clusters tended to co-occur. With high specificity and sensitivity, the classifier reportedly diagnosed cytomegalovirus status.

The donors formed part of the roughly 120-subject validation cohort, distinct from the approximately 640-subject first cohort. The gene calls are TRBV7-6 and TRBJ2-5; 9 nucleotides agree with TRBD1. Sequenced input: PBMCs. The receptor was isolated from a woman younger than 35 in good health and CMV-seronegative. In DNA form, the CDR3 reads TGTGCCAGCAGCGCGGGACAGGGAAGAGAGACCCAGTACTTC. This sequence encodes CASSAGQGRETQYF.